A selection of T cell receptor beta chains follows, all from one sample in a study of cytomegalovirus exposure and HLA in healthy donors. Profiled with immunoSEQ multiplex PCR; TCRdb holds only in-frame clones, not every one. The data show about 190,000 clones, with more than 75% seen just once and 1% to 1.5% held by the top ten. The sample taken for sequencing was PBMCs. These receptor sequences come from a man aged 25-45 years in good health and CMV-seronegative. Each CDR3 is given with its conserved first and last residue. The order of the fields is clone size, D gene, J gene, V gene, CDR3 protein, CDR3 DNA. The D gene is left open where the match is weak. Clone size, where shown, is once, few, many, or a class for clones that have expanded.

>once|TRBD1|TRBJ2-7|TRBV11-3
CASSLGQFGEQYF
TGTGCCAGCAGTTTGGGACAGTTTGGCGAGCAGTACTTC
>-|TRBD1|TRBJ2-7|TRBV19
CASTPRGTGQYEQYF
TGTGCCAGTACCCCCCGAGGGACAGGGCAATACGAGCAGTACTTC
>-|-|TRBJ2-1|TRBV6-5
CASSYSRTTYNEQFF
TGTGCCAGCAGTTACTCCCGGACAACCTACAATGAGCAGTTCTTC
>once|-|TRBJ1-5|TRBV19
CASLGRGLDSNQPQHF
TGTGCCAGTTTGGGCAGGGGCCTTGATAGCAATCAGCCCCAGCATTTT
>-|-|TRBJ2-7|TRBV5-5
CASSLQGSANYEQYF
TGTGCCAGCAGCTTGCAGGGGTCGGCTAATTACGAGCAGTACTTC
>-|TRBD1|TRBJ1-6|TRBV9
CASSESWDSTNSPLHF
TGTGCCAGCAGCGAGTCCTGGGACAGCACTAATTCACCCCTCCACTTT
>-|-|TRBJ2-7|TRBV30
CAWGTTYEQYF
TGTGCCTGGGGGACAACCTACGAGCAGTACTTC
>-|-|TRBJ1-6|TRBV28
CASTPGQLNSPLHF
TGTGCCAGCACCCCCGGACAGTTGAATTCACCCCTCCACTTT
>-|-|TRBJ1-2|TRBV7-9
CASSVMWALGGYTF
TGTGCCAGCAGCGTCATGTGGGCGCTTGGGGGCTACACCTTC
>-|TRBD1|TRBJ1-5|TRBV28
CASSSGQGAVSGPQHF
TGTGCCAGCAGTTCGGGACAGGGGGCTGTATCAGGGCCCCAGCATTTT
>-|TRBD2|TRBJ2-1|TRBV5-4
CASSYRTSGYNEQFF
TGTGCCAGCAGCTACAGGACTAGCGGCTACAATGAGCAGTTCTTC
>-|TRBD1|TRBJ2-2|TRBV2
CASRGTGTGELFF
TGTGCCAGCAGGGGGACAGGAACCGGGGAGCTGTTTTTT
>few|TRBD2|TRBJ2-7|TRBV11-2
CASSLDRGGLQYF
TGTGCCAGCAGCTTAGATCGGGGGGGATTGCAGTACTTC
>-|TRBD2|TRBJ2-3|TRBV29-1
CSVGGGRGDTQYF
TGCAGCGTTGGCGGGGGGCGGGGAGATACGCAGTATTTT
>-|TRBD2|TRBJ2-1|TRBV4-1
CASSQDRTSGYNEQFF
TGCGCCAGCAGCCAGGACCGGACTAGCGGATACAATGAGCAGTTCTTC
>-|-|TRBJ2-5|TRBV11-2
CASSSSLRGGSLETQYF
TGTGCCAGCAGCTCCTCGCTACGAGGGGGTTCGCTTGAGACCCAGTACTTC
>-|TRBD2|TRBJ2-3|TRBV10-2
CASSESGGRAADTQYF
TGCGCCAGCAGTGAGTCCGGCGGGAGGGCCGCAGATACGCAGTATTTT
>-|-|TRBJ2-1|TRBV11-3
CASSANGEQFF
TGTGCCAGCAGCGCCAACGGGGAGCAGTTCTTC
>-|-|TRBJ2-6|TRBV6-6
CASSYSPAGANVLTF
TGTGCCAGCAGCTACAGCCCCGCGGGGGCCAACGTCCTGACTTTC
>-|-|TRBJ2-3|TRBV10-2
CASSDGDTQYF
TGCGCCAGCAGTGACGGGGATACGCAGTATTTT
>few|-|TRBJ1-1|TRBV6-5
CASSYATGNTEAFF
TGTGCCAGCAGTTACGCCACAGGGAACACTGAAGCTTTCTTT
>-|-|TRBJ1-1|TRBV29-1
CSVEEITRGEAFF
TGCAGCGTTGAAGAGATCACTCGGGGGGAAGCTTTCTTT
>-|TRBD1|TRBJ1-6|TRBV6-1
CATLEQGAGNSPLHF
TGTGCCACCCTAGAACAGGGGGCAGGTAATTCACCCCTCCACTTT
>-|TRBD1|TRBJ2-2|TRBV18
CASSGGQPTGVTGELFF
TGTGCCAGCTCAGGGGGACAACCCACAGGGGTCACCGGGGAGCTGTTTTTT
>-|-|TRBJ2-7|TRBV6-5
CASSLNRVDEQYF
TGTGCCAGCAGTCTTAACAGGGTCGACGAGCAGTACTTC
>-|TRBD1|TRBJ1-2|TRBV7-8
CASSLAMALPTGGERGYTF
TGTGCCAGCAGCTTAGCAATGGCTTTGCCCACAGGGGGTGAACGTGGCTACACCTTC
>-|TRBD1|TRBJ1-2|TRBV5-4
CASSKGGSWNYGYTF
TGTGCCAGCAGTAAAGGGGGCTCTTGGAACTATGGCTACACCTTC
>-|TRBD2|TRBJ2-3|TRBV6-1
CASSERGGQSTDTQYF
TGTGCCAGCAGTGAGCGGGGGGGGCAGAGCACAGATACGCAGTATTTT
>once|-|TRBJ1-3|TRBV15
CATSRVGETIYF
TGTGCCACCAGCAGAGTCGGGGAGACCATATATTTT
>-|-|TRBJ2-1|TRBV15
CATSTRRRASYNEQFF
TGTGCCACCAGCACCCGGCGGAGAGCATCCTACAATGAGCAGTTCTTC